This TCR beta chain originates from a study of T-cell memory formation after mild COVID-19. Study-wide background: TCR clusters showed largely donor specificity.

The germline V gene encodes CDR1 SGHRS and CDR2 YFSETQ. This CDR3 has 15 amino acids. J was trimmed by 4 bases and V by 3 bases; bases with no gene match: 6. Comments on this clonotype: Its specificity is not known.

Study-wide results and limits: The main location of contracting CD4+ clones was CM and EM, and that of contracting CD8+ clones was EMRA. The authors left the SARS-CoV-2 specificity of second-wave clones peaking on day 37 unconfirmed. Memory cells collected pre-infection included some clones that later responded, suggesting cross-reactive memory joined.

MiXCR was run by TCRdb on the 5' RACE reads, yielding one entry per CDR3 protein. The sample includes fewer than 75,000 distinct CDR3 sequences, 12% of them seen just once. The sample taken for sequencing was PBMCs or a T cell subset sorted from them (not recorded which). The chain links TRBV5-1 to TRBJ2-1; 8 bases fit TRBD1. This TCR came from a man aged 18 to 29 who had mild COVID-19 (a few samples of this study predate the infection). Cell type and time point are not known. The CDR3 sequence is CASSYYGQGYNEQFF. The CDR3 nucleotides are TGCGCCAGCAGCTACTACGGACAGGGTTACAATGAGCAGTTCTTC. The variable domain in full, with the rest retrieved from reference TRBV5-1 and TRBJ2-1, is KAGVTQTPRYLIKTRGQQVTLSCSPISGHRSVSWYQQTPGQGLQFLFEYFSETQRNKGNFPGRFSGRQFSNSRSEMNVSTLELGDSALYLCASSYYGQGYNEQFFGPGTRLTVL.